The present T cell receptor beta chain was sequenced within a study of chemoradiotherapy in HPV16-positive cancers. The study, taken as a whole, reports: During treatment, candidate HPV-specific clones and E7-related motifs expanded in tumor. For HPV16-positive patients, expanding HPV-responsive T cells associated with longer recurrence-free survival. HPV-specific T cells were functionally defined from only a couple of HPV16-positive patients.

Points on this clone: The antigen is unknown.

Germline V gives CDR1 MNHNS, CDR2 SASEGT. The CDR3 consists of 13 residues. Trimming took 7 bases from V and 3 from J, leaving 12 bases between them. Generated by immunoSEQ multiplex PCR, the TCRdb table keeps only in-frame clones and is missing some. Of 40,000 or so clones in the sample, more than 65% are singletons; the top ten hold roughly 5.1%. Samples were taken several times over chemoradiotherapy. The clonotype comes from a human donor with HPV-associated anogenital cancer. This chain links TRBV6-1 with TRBJ1-1, with D possibly matching TRBD1 (5 bases). Sequences were derived from blood, sampled from a patient who underwent chemoradiotherapy. The CDR3 is CASKVGAYTEAFF. The CDR3 DNA sequence: TGTGCCAGCAAGGTAGGGGCGTACACTGAAGCTTTCTTT.